The clone carrying this T cell receptor beta chain was observed many times. The antigen remains unidentified. Time point defined: sample taken at primary tumor resection. Frozen PBMC, nontumor lung or tumor provided whole RNA, which was sequenced unsorted. Donation came from approximately 69 patients with untreated early-stage non-small cell lung cancer. Individual TCR cDNA molecules each bore their own unique molecular identifier. Using its own MiXCR run on the 5' RACE reads, TCRdb lists one record per CDR3 protein. The sample includes some 53,000 distinct CDR3 sequences, approximately 7% of them seen just once. The germline CDR1 and CDR2 sequences are MGHRA and YSYEKL. V was pared by 3 bases and J by 0 bases, with 12 bases between. The CDR3 is 15 residues long. The sample is drawn from a study of spatial heterogeneity in lung cancer. Background on the study: Consistent detection of more beta-chain than alpha-chain sequences was observed.

Findings and caveats of the study: There were more appearances of ubiquitous expanded tumor TCRs in blood at resection than at follow-up.

This clonotype originated in a female donor with early-stage non-small cell lung cancer. The chain uses TRBV4-1 and TRBJ2-7, with D hard to call. The sample in question was PBMCs, obtained at surgery. The CDR3 region has the DNA TGCGCCAGCAGCCAGGCTACTTCCCGCTCCTACGAGCAGTACTTC. Its translation: CASSQATSRSYEQYF.